The present TCR beta chain was sequenced within a study of blood T cell repertoires in COVID-19. Overall study context: PBMCs, B-cell-depleted T cells, or T cells provided the cDNA or gDNA that made up the material.

This CDR3 is 13 amino acids long. V dropped 5 bases and J dropped 3 bases, with 8 bases sitting between them. The germline V gene has CDR1 LNHDA and CDR2 SQIVND (reference sequence). Authors' data handling: Reference gene primer amplification gave nucleated cell count estimates. Assay used: immunoSEQ multiplex PCR; TCRdb lists only in-frame clones, some missing. V and J calls and clone size are copied from that table; D and trimming were computed from the DNA. Among 200,000 to 250,000 clones listed, less than 90% were seen once. Sequencing was done on a sample of peripheral blood. This clonotype originated in a man in his forties with active or convalescent COVID-19. The rearrangement links TRBV19 to TRBJ1-5; D is unclear. CDR3 amino acids: CASSPSFNQPQHF. CDR3 sequence (DNA): TGTGCCAGTAGTCCCTCTTTCAATCAGCCCCAGCATTTT.